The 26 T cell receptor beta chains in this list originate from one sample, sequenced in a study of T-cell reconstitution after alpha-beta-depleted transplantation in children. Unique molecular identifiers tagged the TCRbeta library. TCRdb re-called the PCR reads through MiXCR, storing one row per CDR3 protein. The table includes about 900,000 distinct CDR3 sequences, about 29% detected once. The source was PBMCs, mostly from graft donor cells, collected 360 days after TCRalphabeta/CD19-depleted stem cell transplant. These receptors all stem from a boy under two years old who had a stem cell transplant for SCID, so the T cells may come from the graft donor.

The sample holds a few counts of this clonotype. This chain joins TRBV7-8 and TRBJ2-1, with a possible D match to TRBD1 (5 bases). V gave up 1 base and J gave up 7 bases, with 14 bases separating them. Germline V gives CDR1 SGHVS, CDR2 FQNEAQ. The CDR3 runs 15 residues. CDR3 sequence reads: CASSLVGHPPNEQFF. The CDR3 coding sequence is TGTGCCAGCAGCTTAGTCGGACATCCTCCAAATGAGCAGTTCTTC.

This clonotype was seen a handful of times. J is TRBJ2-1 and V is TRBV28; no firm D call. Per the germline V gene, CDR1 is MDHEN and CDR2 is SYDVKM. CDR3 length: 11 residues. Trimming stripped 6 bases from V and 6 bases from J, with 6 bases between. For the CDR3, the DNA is TGTGCCAGCAGGGAGTTCAATGAGCAGTTCTTC. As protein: CASREFNEQFF.

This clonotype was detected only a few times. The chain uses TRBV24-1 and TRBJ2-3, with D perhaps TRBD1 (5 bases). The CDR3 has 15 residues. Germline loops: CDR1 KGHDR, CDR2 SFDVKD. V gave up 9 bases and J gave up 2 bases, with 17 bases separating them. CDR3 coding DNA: TGTGCCACCGCTGGCAGGGTCCGCAACACAGATACGCAGTATTTT. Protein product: CATAGRVRNTDTQYF.

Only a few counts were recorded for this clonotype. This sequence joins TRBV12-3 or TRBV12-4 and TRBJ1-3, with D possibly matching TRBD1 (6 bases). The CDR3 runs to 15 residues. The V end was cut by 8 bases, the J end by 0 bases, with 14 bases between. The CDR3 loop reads CASQIDRYSGNTIYF. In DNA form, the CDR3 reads TGTGCCAGCCAAATCGACAGGTACTCTGGAAACACCATATATTTT.

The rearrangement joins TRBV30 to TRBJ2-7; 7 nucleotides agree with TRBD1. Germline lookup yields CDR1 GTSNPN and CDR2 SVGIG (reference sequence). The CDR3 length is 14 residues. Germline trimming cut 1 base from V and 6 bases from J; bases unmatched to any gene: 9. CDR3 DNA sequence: TGTGCCTGGAGTGAGGGGGCCTACGAGCCCGAGCAGTACTTC. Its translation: CAWSEGAYEPEQYF. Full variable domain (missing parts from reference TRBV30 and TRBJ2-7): SQTIHQWPATLVQPVGSPLSLECTVEGTSNPNLYWYRQAAGRGLQLLFYSVGIGQISSEVPQNLSASRPQDRQFILSSKKLLLSDSGFYLCAWSEGAYEPEQYFGPGTRLTVT.

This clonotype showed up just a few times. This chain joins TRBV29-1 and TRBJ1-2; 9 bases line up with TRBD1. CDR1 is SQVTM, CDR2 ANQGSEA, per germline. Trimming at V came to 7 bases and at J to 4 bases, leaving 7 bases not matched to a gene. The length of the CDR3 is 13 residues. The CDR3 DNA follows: TGCAGCGCCCGGGACAGGGAGGGCTATGGCTACACCTTC. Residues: CSARDREGYGYTF. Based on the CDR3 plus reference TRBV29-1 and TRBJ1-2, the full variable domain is SAVISQKPSRDICQRGTSLTIQCQVDSQVTMMFWYRQQPGQSLTLIATANQGSEATYESGFVIDKFPISRPNLTFSTLTVSNMSPEDSSIYLCSARDREGYGYTFGSGTRLTVV.

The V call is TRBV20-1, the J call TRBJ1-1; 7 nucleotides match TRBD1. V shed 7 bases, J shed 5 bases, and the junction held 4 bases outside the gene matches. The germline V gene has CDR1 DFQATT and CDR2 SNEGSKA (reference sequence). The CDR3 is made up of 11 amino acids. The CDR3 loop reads CSVNRGTEAFF. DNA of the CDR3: TGCAGTGTCAACAGGGGTACTGAAGCTTTCTTT.

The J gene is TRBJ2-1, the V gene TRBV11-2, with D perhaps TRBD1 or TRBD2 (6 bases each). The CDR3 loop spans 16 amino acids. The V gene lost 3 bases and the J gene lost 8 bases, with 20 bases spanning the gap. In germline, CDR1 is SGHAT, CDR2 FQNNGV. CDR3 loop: CASSFIGRGTRDEQFF. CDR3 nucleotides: TGTGCCAGCAGCTTCATTGGCCGGGGGACAAGGGATGAGCAGTTCTTC.

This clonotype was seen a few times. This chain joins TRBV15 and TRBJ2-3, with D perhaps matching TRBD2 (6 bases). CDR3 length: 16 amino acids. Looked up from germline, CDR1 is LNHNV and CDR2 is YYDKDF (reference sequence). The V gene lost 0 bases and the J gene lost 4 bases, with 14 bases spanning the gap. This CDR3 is CATSRDRTLAPDTQYF. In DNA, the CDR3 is TGTGCCACCAGCAGAGATCGGACGCTAGCGCCAGATACGCAGTATTTT.

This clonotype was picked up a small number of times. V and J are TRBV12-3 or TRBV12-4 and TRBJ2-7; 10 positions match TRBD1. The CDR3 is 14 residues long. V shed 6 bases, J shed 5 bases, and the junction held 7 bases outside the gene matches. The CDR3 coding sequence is TGTGCCAGCAGCCCGGGGACAGGGGATAACGAGCAGTACTTC. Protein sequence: CASSPGTGDNEQYF.

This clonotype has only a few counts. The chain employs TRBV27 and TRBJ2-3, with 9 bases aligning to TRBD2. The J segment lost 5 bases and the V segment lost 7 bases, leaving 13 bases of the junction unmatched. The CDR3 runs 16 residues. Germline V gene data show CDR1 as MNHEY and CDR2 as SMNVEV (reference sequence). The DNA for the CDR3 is TGTGCCAGCATAAGACCGGGGCGGGGGGGTGGAGATACGCAGTATTTT. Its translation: CASIRPGRGGGDTQYF.

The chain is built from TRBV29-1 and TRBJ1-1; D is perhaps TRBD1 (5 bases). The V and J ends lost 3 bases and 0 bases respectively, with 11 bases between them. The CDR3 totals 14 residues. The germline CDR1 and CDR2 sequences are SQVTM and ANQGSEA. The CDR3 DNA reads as TGCAGCGTTGATCGGGGGACGATGAACACTGAAGCTTTCTTT. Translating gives CSVDRGTMNTEAFF.

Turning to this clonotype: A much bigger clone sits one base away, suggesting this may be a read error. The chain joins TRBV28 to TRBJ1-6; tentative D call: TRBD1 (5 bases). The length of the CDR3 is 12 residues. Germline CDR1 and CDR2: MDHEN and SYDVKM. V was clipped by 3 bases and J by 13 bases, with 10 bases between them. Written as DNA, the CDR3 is TGTGCCAGCAGTTTGGGGGGTTGTCCCCTCCACTTT. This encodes CASSLGGCPLHF.

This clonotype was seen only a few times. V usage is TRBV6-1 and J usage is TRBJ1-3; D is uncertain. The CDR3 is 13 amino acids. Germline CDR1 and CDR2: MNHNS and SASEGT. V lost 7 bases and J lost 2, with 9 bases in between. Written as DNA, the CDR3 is TGTGCCAGCAAGTCCCATGCTGGAAACACCATATATTTT. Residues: CASKSHAGNTIYF.

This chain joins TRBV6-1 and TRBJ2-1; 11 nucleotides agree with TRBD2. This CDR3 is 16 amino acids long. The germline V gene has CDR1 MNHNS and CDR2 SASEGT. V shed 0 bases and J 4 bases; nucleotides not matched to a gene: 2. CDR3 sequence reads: CASSEAGTSGYNEQFF. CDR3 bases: TGTGCCAGCAGTGAAGCAGGGACTAGCGGATACAATGAGCAGTTCTTC.

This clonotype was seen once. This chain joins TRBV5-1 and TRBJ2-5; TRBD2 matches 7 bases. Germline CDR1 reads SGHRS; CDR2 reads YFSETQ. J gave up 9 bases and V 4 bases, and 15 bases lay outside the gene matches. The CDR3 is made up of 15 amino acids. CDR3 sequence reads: CASSGTGTRRGAQYF. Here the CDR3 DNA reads TGCGCCAGCAGCGGTACCGGGACCCGTCGGGGGGCCCAGTACTTC.

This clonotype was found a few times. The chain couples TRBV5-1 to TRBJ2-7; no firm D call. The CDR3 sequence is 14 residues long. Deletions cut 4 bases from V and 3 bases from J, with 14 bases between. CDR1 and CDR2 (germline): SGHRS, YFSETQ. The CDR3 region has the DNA TGCGCCAGCAGCCCAACACACTTCAGCTACGAGCAGTACTTC. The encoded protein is CASSPTHFSYEQYF.

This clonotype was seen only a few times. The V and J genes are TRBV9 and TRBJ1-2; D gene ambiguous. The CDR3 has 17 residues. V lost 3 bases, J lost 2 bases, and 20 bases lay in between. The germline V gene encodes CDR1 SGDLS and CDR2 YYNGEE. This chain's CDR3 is CASSAQPGTQWNYGYTF. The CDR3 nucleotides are TGTGCCAGCAGCGCTCAACCAGGAACCCAATGGAACTATGGCTACACCTTC.

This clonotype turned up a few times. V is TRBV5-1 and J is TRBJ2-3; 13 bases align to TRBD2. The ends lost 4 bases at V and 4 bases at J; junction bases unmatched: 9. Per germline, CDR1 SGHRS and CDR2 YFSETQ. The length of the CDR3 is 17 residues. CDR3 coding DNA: TGCGCCAGCAGCCCTGGACTAGCGGGGGTCAGGGCAGATACGCAGTATTTT. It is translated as CASSPGLAGVRADTQYF.

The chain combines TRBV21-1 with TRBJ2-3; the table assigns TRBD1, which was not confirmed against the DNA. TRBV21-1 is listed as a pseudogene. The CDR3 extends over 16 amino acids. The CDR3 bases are TGTGCCAGCAGCGCCCCCGGCCCCAGACTTCAAGATACGCAGTATTTT. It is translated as CASSAPGPRLQDTQYF.

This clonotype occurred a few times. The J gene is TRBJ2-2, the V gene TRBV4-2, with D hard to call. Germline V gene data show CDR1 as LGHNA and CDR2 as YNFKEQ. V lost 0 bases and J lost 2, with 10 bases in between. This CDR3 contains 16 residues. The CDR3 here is CASSQDARANTGELFF. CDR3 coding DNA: TGTGCCAGCAGCCAAGACGCCCGGGCCAACACCGGGGAGCTGTTTTTT.

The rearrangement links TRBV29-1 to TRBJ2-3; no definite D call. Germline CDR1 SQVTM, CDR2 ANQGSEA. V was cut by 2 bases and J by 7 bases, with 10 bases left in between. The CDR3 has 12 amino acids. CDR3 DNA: TGCAGCGTTGAAACCCCCGGAAATACGCAGTATTTT. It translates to CSVETPGNTQYF.

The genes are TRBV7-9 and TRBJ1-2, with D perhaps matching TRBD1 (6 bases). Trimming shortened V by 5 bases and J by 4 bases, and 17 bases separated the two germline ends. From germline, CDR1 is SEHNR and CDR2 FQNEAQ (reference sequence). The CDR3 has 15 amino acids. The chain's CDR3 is CASSAESGGGYGYTF. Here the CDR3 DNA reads TGTGCCAGCAGCGCCGAATCTGGAGGGGGCTATGGCTACACCTTC.

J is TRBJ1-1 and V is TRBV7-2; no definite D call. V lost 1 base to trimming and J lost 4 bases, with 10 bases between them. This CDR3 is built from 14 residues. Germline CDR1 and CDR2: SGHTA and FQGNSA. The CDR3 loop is CASSLVRRPTEAFF. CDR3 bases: TGTGCCAGCAGCTTAGTAAGGAGGCCCACTGAAGCTTTCTTT.

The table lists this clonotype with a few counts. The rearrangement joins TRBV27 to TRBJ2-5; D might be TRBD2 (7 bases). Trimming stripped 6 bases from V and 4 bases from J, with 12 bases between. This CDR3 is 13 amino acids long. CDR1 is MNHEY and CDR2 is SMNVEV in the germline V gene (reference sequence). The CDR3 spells CASSGGRVETQYF. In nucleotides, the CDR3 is TGTGCCAGCAGCGGGGGGCGGGTAGAGACCCAGTACTTC.

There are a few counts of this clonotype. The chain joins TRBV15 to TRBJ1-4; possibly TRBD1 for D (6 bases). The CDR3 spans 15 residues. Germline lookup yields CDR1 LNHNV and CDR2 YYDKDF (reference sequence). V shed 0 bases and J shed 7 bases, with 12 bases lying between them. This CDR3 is CATSRDWGATEKLFF. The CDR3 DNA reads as TGTGCCACCAGCAGAGACTGGGGGGCTACTGAAAAACTGTTTTTT.